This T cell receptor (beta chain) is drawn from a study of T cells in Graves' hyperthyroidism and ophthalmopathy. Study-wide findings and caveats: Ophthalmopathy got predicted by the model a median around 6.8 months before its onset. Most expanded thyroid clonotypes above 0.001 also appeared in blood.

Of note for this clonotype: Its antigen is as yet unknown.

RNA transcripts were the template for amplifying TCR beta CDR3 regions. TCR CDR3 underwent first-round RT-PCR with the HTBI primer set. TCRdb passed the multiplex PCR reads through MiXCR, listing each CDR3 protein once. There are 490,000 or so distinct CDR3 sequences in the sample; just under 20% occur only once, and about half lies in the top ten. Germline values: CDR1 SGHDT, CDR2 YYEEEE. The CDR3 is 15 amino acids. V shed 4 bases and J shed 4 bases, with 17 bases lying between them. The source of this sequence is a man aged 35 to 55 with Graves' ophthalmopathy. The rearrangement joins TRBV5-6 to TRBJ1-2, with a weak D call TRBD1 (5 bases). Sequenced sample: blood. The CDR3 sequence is CASSPFQGVRYGYTF. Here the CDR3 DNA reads TGTGCCAGCAGCCCATTCCAGGGAGTCCGCTATGGCTACACCTTC.